A single TCR beta chain is shown here with its context. Antigen unknown. CD45RO-negative CD8 cells positively selected for CCR7 made up the naive population, which excluded terminally differentiated effector memory CD45RA+ cells. This CDR3 spans 20 amino acids. CDR1 and CDR2 (germline): MDHEN, SYDVKM. Trimming cost V 5 bases and J 4 bases; bases outside gene matches: 18. Source study methods: Quality scores were absent from the junction-only immunoSEQ sequences, so filtering differed. The table came from immunoSEQ multiplex PCR; TCRdb's copy has only in-frame clones and leaves some out. That table furnishes V, J and clone size, whereas the DNA furnished D and trimming. The table records about 2.1 million clones, 85% to 95% of them present only once. These data are taken from a study of shared clonotypes between healthy human individuals. Whole-study results and caveats: Naive subsets generally exceeded memory subsets in estimated richness. Against clonotypes common to all four donors, non-shared ones had lower generation probabilities. A handful of donors held about 5% of naive CD4 clonotypes in common.

Sequenced sample: naive CD8+ T cells from PBMCs. The V gene is TRBV28, the J gene TRBJ2-3, with 13 bases aligning to TRBD2. This receptor was obtained from a man in his late teens or twenties in good health. Some clones in this sample may be carry-over from other donors' samples. The CDR3 bases are TGTGCCAGCAGTACTCTACAGCTATCACTAGCGGGAGGGCCCTCAGATACGCAGTATTTT. This codes for CASSTLQLSLAGGPSDTQYF.